The present T cell receptor (beta chain) was sequenced within a study of T cell responses to AZD1222 COVID-19 vaccine. Overall study: Investigators merged groups given second doses at roughly 4 or roughly 12 weeks.

This clone was found a few times. Its antigen remains unidentified. Only in-frame clones appear in the TCRdb table, and some are missing; sequencing was by immunoSEQ multiplex PCR. The sample carries over 45,000 clones, 60% to 85% recorded once. Findings and caveats of the study: Among vaccine-associated CD4 TCRs, coverage spanned spike, with dominance at 160-218 and 743-854. Nearly half of unique spike-specific TCRs reportedly avoided B.1.351 and B.1.1.7 mutated regions. Spike-specific TCR breadth and depth both grew after two AZD1222 doses.

This TCR was recovered from an adult in good health. The source was peripheral blood, collected on day 0 of AZD1222 vaccination.

The CDR3 bases are TGTGCCAGCAGCTCAGCTAGCGGTCCCTACGAGCAGTACTTC. This codes for CASSSASGPYEQYF. V usage is TRBV7-2 and J usage is TRBJ2-7; TRBD2 matches at 7 bases. This CDR3 contains 14 residues. J was trimmed by 2 bases and V by 4 bases; bases with no gene match: 5. Germline values: CDR1 SGHTA, CDR2 FQGNSA.